This is a list of T cell receptor beta chains from one sample in a study of CD8+CD57+ T cells in acquired aplastic anemia. TCRdb fed the reads into MiXCR, producing one record per CDR3 protein. The table records 130,000 or so distinct CDR3 sequences, around 41% of them present only once. The sample taken for sequencing was sorted CD4+, CD8+, or CD8+CD57+ T cells (not recorded which) from PBMCs. These receptors originate from a human donor in good health, serving as a control. Each CDR3 is given with its conserved first and last residue. The order of the fields is J gene, D gene, V gene, clone size, CDR3 DNA, CDR3 protein. D genes are given only for firm matches. A row's size may be missing; if present it is once, few, many or a size class.

>TRBJ2-3|TRBD1|TRBV25-1|many
TGTGCCAGCAGTGAGCTGGACAGGGGGTCGCAGTATTTT
CASSELDRGSQYF
>TRBJ1-4|NA|TRBV10-3|NA
TGTGCCATCAGAGAGGTCGACAGGACCGTAACTAATGAAAAACTGTTTTTT
CAIREVDRTVTNEKLFF
>TRBJ1-1|NA|TRBV20-1|NA
TGCAGTGCTCTGCGGGGAATCGGCACTGAAGCTTTCTTT
CSALRGIGTEAFF
>TRBJ2-7|NA|TRBV15|few
TGTGCCACCAGCAGAGATCTCCAGGACGCCAGCTCCTACGAGCAGTACTTC
CATSRDLQDASSYEQYF
>TRBJ2-3|NA|TRBV20-1|few
TGCAGTGCTCCGGTGGGGGGTAGCACAGATACGCAGTATTTT
CSAPVGGSTDTQYF
>TRBJ1-2|NA|TRBV2|NA
TGTGCCAGCAGAGAGGACGGGGCTAACTATGGCTACACCTTC
CASREDGANYGYTF
>TRBJ2-5|NA|TRBV15|NA
TGTGCCACCAGCGGCGGCCAAGAGACCCAGTACTTC
CATSGGQETQYF
>TRBJ1-4|TRBD1|TRBV19|many
TGTGCCAGTCGTGGCGGGACAGCTAATGAAAAACTGTTTTTT
CASRGGTANEKLFF
>TRBJ1-2|NA|TRBV29-1|NA
TGCAGCGCATGGGAGGGGGGCGGAGGTGGCTACACCTTC
CSAWEGGGGGYTF
>TRBJ2-1|TRBD2|TRBV6-1|many
TGTGCCAGCATAGGCACTAGCGGGGGCAGCTACAATGAGCAGTTCTTC
CASIGTSGGSYNEQFF
>TRBJ2-5|TRBD2|TRBV20-1|many
TGCAGTGCTTCGCGGACTAGCGGGACCAAAGAGACCCAGTACTTC
CSASRTSGTKETQYF
>TRBJ1-5|TRBD1|TRBV10-2|NA
TGCGCCATCCGACAGGGCCTGGACCAGCCCCGGCATTTT
CAIRQGLDQPRHF
>TRBJ1-6|NA|TRBV3-1|many
TGTGCCAGCAGCTATGGACCGACCGATAATTCACCCCTCCACTTT
CASSYGPTDNSPLHF
>TRBJ1-4|NA|TRBV2|NA
TGTGCCAGCAGTGTTAAGAGGCAAGGTGGAAAACTGTTTTTT
CASSVKRQGGKLFF
>TRBJ1-1|TRBD1|TRBV9|many
TGTGCCAGCAGCGTAGCCGCCCGGACAGGGGAGCTGGCGAACACTGAAGCTTTCTTT
CASSVAARTGELANTEAFF
>TRBJ1-1|NA|TRBV29-1|NA
TGCAGCGTTGTGGGCAGGACCAATGAAGCTTTCTTT
CSVVGRTNEAFF
>TRBJ1-3|NA|TRBV4-2|many
TGTGCCAGCAGCCAAATGGACACTTACTCTGGAAACACCATATATTTT
CASSQMDTYSGNTIYF
>TRBJ1-2|TRBD1|TRBV29-1|NA
TGCAGCGTGGCCGGGACAGCTAACTATGGCTACACCTTC
CSVAGTANYGYTF
>TRBJ2-2|TRBD1|TRBV7-2|many
TGTGCCAGCAGCTTAGCAGGGGGCGCGTCCGGGGAGCTGTTTTTT
CASSLAGGASGELFF
>TRBJ1-2|TRBD1|TRBV19|many
TGTGCCAGTAGTATCCGGGACAGGGAGTCAAGCTACACCTTC
CASSIRDRESSYTF
>TRBJ2-3|TRBD2|TRBV7-8|NA
TGTGCCAGCAGCCGATACGCGGGGAGGGCAGATACGCAGTATTTT
CASSRYAGRADTQYF
>TRBJ1-5|TRBD1|TRBV20-1|NA
TGCAGTGCTCCTCTCCGACAGGGACTAGGCAATCAGCCCCAGCATTTT
CSAPLRQGLGNQPQHF
>TRBJ2-2|TRBD2|TRBV10-3|NA
TGTGCCAGCAGTCGTACTCCGGGACTAGGGAACACCGGGGAGCTGTTTTTT
CASSRTPGLGNTGELFF
>TRBJ1-1|NA|TRBV12-3/TRBV12-4|few
TGTGCCAGCAGTTTTCAGCAGGGCCCCCAAGGTAGGGCTTTCTTT
CASSFQQGPQGRAFF
>TRBJ1-5|NA|TRBV28|few
TGTGCCAGCAGTTTTAGAGTGGGGAATCAGCCCCAGCATTTT
CASSFRVGNQPQHF
>TRBJ2-7|TRBD2|TRBV18|few
TGTGCCAGCACAGCAGCGGGGGTTGGTGGGCAGTACTTC
CASTAAGVGGQYF
>TRBJ2-7|TRBD2|TRBV29-1|once
TGCAGCGGGACTAGCGGGAACTCCTACGAGCAGTACTTC
CSGTSGNSYEQYF
>TRBJ1-2|TRBD1|TRBV25-1|few
TGTGCCAGCAGTGACCGGGACAGGGACTATGGCTACACCTTC
CASSDRDRDYGYTF
>TRBJ1-5|TRBD1|TRBV24-1|NA
TGTGCCACCAGGGGACAGGGGGCGGGCAATCAGCCCCAGCATTTT
CATRGQGAGNQPQHF
>TRBJ2-7|NA|TRBV7-8|NA
TGTGCCAGCAGCCCAGGGGAGGATGTCTACGAGCAGTACTTC
CASSPGEDVYEQYF
>TRBJ1-4|NA|TRBV3-1|many
TGTGCCAGCAGTCAAGGGTACGGAAAACTGTTTTTT
CASSQGYGKLFF
>TRBJ1-1|NA|TRBV30|many
TGTGCCTGGAGTGCGTTGTCTTTCAGGAACACTGAAGCTTTCTTT
CAWSALSFRNTEAFF
>TRBJ1-2|NA|TRBV9|once
TGTGCCAGCAGCGTAGGGGTCACCAACTATGGCTACACCTTC
CASSVGVTNYGYTF
>TRBJ2-3|TRBD1|TRBV7-9|many
TGTGCCAGCCGACAGGGGAGCACAGATACGCAGTATTTT
CASRQGSTDTQYF
>TRBJ2-5|NA|TRBV7-7|many
TGTGCCAGCAGCTTAGACGGTGCGGGAGAGACCCAGTACTTC
CASSLDGAGETQYF
>TRBJ1-1|NA|TRBV9|many
TGTGCCAGCAGCGCACAAGGGGACACTGAAGCTTTCTTT
CASSAQGDTEAFF
>TRBJ1-1|TRBD1|TRBV3-1|NA
TGTGCCAGCAGCTCGGGACAGGGGGCGCGCACTGAAGCTTTCTTT
CASSSGQGARTEAFF
>TRBJ1-1|NA|TRBV7-9|NA
TGTGCCAGCAGCTACGGGAGGAAGGAAGCTTTCTTT
CASSYGRKEAFF
>TRBJ2-3|NA|TRBV20-1|NA
TGCAGTGCTACGTCGTCAGCGGGTGGATGGGATACGCAGTATTTT
CSATSSAGGWDTQYF
>TRBJ2-2|NA|TRBV28|NA
TGTGCCAGCAGTTTTTGGGTCATGAGGGGTAGTAACGGGGAGCTGTTTTTT
CASSFWVMRGSNGELFF
>TRBJ2-7|NA|TRBV15|medium-sized
TGTGCCACCAGCAGAGACCGGGGTTACGAGCAGTACTTC
CATSRDRGYEQYF
>TRBJ2-7|NA|TRBV19|many
TGTGCCAGTAGGTCCCTGCAGTCCTACGAGCAGTACTTC
CASRSLQSYEQYF
>TRBJ1-3|NA|TRBV7-2|few
TGTGCCAGCAGCTTAAGTCCTGGAAGCACCATATATTTT
CASSLSPGSTIYF
>TRBJ1-2|NA|TRBV15|many
TGTGCCACCAGCCGGGACACGAACTATGGCTACACCTTC
CATSRDTNYGYTF
>TRBJ2-7|NA|TRBV15|NA
TGTGCCACCAGCCCGCAGGGGCACTCCTACGAGCAGTACTTC
CATSPQGHSYEQYF
>TRBJ2-7|NA|TRBV7-3|NA
TGTGCTAGCAGTCCCGGGGGGCACGAGCAGTACTTC
CASSPGGHEQYF
>TRBJ1-2|TRBD1|TRBV19|NA
TGTGCCAGTAGTATCAAGCGCGGACAGGGTAGGTATGGCTACGCCTTC
CASSIKRGQGRYGYAF
>TRBJ1-3|NA|TRBV18|NA
TGTGCCAGCTCAGAGTACACTGGAAACACCATATATTTT
CASSEYTGNTIYF
>TRBJ2-6|TRBD2|TRBV10-3|NA
TGTGCCATCAGTGAGACTAGCGGGGGAGCCTCTGGGGCCAACGTCCTGACTTTC
CAISETSGGASGANVLTF
>TRBJ1-2|NA|TRBV12-3/TRBV12-4|many
TGTGCCAGCAGTGGAGGGGGTGGGACCTACGGGGGCTACACCTTC
CASSGGGGTYGGYTF
>TRBJ1-5|NA|TRBV15|few
TGTGCCACCAGCAGAGAAAGAGGGAATCAGCCCCAGCATTTT
CATSRERGNQPQHF
>TRBJ2-1|NA|TRBV24-1|NA
TGTGCCTGGCCCGAAGTACTGGGGCTCAATGAGCAGTTCTTC
CAWPEVLGLNEQFF
>TRBJ2-1|TRBD2|TRBV11-2|NA
TGTGCCAGCAGCCTCTCGGGGACTAGCGGGGTCAATGAGCAGTTCTTC
CASSLSGTSGVNEQFF
>TRBJ1-6|TRBD1|TRBV20-1|NA
TGCAGTGCGACCGGGACAGATAATTCACCCCTCCACTTT
CSATGTDNSPLHF
>TRBJ1-5|TRBD1|TRBV10-3|many
TGTGCCACCGGAATGGGACAGGAGAATCAGCCCCAGCATTTT
CATGMGQENQPQHF
>TRBJ2-4|NA|TRBV12-3/TRBV12-4|many
TGTGCCAGCAGTTTACGGGGATACGCGAACATTCAGTACTTC
CASSLRGYANIQYF
>TRBJ2-3|NA|TRBV9|NA
TGTGCCAGCAGCGTAGGGACGGGCGGGGACACAGATACGCAGTATTTT
CASSVGTGGDTDTQYF